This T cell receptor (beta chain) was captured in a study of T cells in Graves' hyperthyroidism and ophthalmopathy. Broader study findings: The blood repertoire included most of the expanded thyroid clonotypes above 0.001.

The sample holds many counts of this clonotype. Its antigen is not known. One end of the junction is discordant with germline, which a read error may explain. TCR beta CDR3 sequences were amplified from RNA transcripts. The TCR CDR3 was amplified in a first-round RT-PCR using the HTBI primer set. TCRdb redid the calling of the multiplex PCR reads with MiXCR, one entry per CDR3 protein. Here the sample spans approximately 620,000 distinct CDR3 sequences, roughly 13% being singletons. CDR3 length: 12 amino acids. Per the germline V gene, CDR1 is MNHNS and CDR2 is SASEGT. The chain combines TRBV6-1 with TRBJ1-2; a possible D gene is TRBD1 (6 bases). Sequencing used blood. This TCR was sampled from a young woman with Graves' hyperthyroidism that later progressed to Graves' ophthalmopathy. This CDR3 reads CASSTQGNGCTF. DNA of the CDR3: TGTGCCAGCAGCACACAGGGAAATGGCTGCACCTTC.